This TCR beta chain emerged from a study of cytomegalovirus exposure and HLA in healthy donors. The PCR used 60 Vbeta and 13 Jbeta primers. Assay used: immunoSEQ multiplex PCR; TCRdb lists only in-frame clones, some missing. The table has 100,000 to 150,000 clones, less than 85% seen once. Concerning this clone: Its specificity is unknown.

Study observations and caveats: TCR beta sequences numbering around 15,000 were associated with HLA alleles at 0.05 false discovery rate in a later analysis. Excluded were some V segments that proved indistinguishable, including TRBV6-2 and TRBV6-3. By HLA locus, TCR association rates varied in a later analysis, with DRB1 showing the most and HLA-C the fewest. A later analysis reportedly found that, within productive TCRs, an Asian-associated ancestry cluster had fewer N-insertions than the mean observed across the approximately 670 donors.

The germline V gene has CDR1 SGHTA and CDR2 FQGNSA. This CDR3 comprises 14 residues. V was pared by 5 bases and J by 7 bases, with 5 bases of the junction left unmatched. The sample taken for sequencing was PBMCs. This chain joins TRBV7-2 and TRBJ1-6; 7 bases agree with TRBD1. The sequence derives from a woman aged 40 to 50 in good health and CMV-seropositive. The CDR3 DNA reads as TGTGCCAGCAGCCGGGGACAGAGGAATTCACCCCTCCACTTT. It encodes CASSRGQRNSPLHF.